This TCR beta chain was observed in a study of response to subunit inactivated influenza vaccine. With V trimmed by 2 bases and J by 6 bases, 4 bases remained unmatched. Germline assignment: CDR1 LGHDT and CDR2 YNNKEL (reference sequence). This CDR3 spans 16 amino acids. TCRdb used MiXCR to reprocess the RT-PCR reads, holding one entry per CDR3 protein. The data hold around 580,000 distinct CDR3 sequences, with 14% observed a single time. This clonotype came up a few times. The sequencing here drew on PBMCs from blood, taken 12 days after vaccination. This sequence was found in a man aged 50-60 years who received an inactivated influenza vaccine. The chain joins TRBV3-1 to TRBJ2-2, with TRBD1 matching over 12 bases. As DNA, the CDR3 is TGTGCCAGCAGCCAACTCCGGGACAGGGGGCCCGGGGAGCTGTTTTTT. It codes for CASSQLRDRGPGELFF.